The rows below give T cell receptor beta chains drawn from one sample of a study of regulatory T cells in long-lasting Graves disease. TCRdb re-analysed the multiplex PCR reads in MiXCR, keeping a single row per CDR3 protein. The sample records a few hundred thousand distinct CDR3 sequences, about 10% being singletons. This same sample was also taken into another study, of T cells in Graves' hyperthyroidism and ophthalmopathy.

The specimen was peripheral blood mononuclear cells (PBMCs), collected at new diagnosis, from a patient treated with antithyroid drugs. These receptors came from a young woman with Graves disease. CDR3s include the opening cysteine and the closing phenylalanine or tryptophan. D genes are given only for firm matches. Clone size is shown for a subset of rows, as once, few, many or a class of expanded clone.

v_gene	d_gene	len	abundance	j_gene	CDR3nt	CDR3aa
TRBV7-9	-	13	many	TRBJ1-1	TGTGCCAGCAGCCCGTACGTGGGCACTGAAGCTTTCTTT	CASSPYVGTEAFF
TRBV29-1	-	10	many	TRBJ1-2	TGCAGCGCCCAACAGGATGGCTACACCTTC	CSAQQDGYTF
TRBV7-2	TRBD2	15	many	TRBJ2-5	TGTGCCAGCAGCTTATACAGAGCGGGGAGGGGGACCCAGTACTTC	CASSLYRAGRGTQYF
TRBV12-3/TRBV12-4	TRBD2	14	many	TRBJ2-1	TGTGCCAGCAGGGCCGGGACTAGGGGTCCCGAGCAGTTCTTC	CASRAGTRGPEQFF
TRBV18	-	17	many	TRBJ2-1	TGTGCCAGCTCACCACCGGGGTTTGCCACGTCCTACAATGAGCAGTTCTTC	CASSPPGFATSYNEQFF
TRBV30	-	14	few	TRBJ2-1	TGTGCCTGGAGTTGGCAGCACATATACAATGAGCAGTTCTTC	CAWSWQHIYNEQFF
TRBV20-1	TRBD1	16	many	TRBJ1-1	TGCAGTGCTAGAGATCCGGCAGGGGGCCTGAACACTGAAGCTTTCTTT	CSARDPAGGLNTEAFF
TRBV7-9	-	14	many	TRBJ1-3	TGTGCCAGCAGAGCCCCCGCGGTTGGAAACACCATATATTTT	CASRAPAVGNTIYF
TRBV5-1	-	15	few	TRBJ2-5	TGCGCCAGCAGTTGGCAGGGGCGTCTCCAAGAGACCCAGTACTTC	CASSWQGRLQETQYF
TRBV2	-	13	many	TRBJ2-3	TGTGCCAGCAGTGAGATACCAGGAGATACGCAGTATTTT	CASSEIPGDTQYF
TRBV6-2/TRBV6-3	TRBD1	14	many	TRBJ1-2	TGTGCCAGCATACAGGGGGCTACGGACTATGGCTACACCTTC	CASIQGATDYGYTF
TRBV12-3/TRBV12-4	TRBD1	16	many	TRBJ1-2	TGTGCCAGCAGCTCGGACAGGGGACTAGTAATCTATGGCTACACCTTC	CASSSDRGLVIYGYTF
TRBV15	-	17	few	TRBJ2-6	TGTGCCACCAGCAGAGACGTTCGCTTCTCTGGGGCCAACGTCCTGACTTTC	CATSRDVRFSGANVLTF
TRBV28	-	14	-	TRBJ1-2	TGTGCCAGCAGTCCCCCGGGATCTAACTATGGCTACACCTTC	CASSPPGSNYGYTF
TRBV25-1	-	11	-	TRBJ2-7	TGTGCCAGCAGTGATAAATACGAGCAGTACTTC	CASSDKYEQYF
TRBV12-3/TRBV12-4	-	14	many	TRBJ1-1	TGTGCCAGCAGTTTCCCAGGAGGATTCACTGAAGCTTTCTTT	CASSFPGGFTEAFF
TRBV20-1	-	15	few	TRBJ2-2	TGCAGTGCTAGAAGTCTGCAGGGGAACACCGGGGAGCTGTTTTTT	CSARSLQGNTGELFF
TRBV2	TRBD1	16	many	TRBJ2-3	TGTGCCAGCAGTGAACTCGCAGGGGGCGCCTTGAATACGCAGTATTTT	CASSELAGGALNTQYF
TRBV5-6	-	12	-	TRBJ1-1	TGTGCCAGCAGCTGGGGGCGGACTGAAGCTTTCTTT	CASSWGRTEAFF
TRBV7-9	-	13	many	TRBJ2-7	TGTGCCAGCGGGGGTGGGGCTTCCTACGAGCAGTACTTC	CASGGGASYEQYF
TRBV5-6	-	14	few	TRBJ1-1	TGTGCCAGCAGCAGGACATCGAAGGACACTGAAGCTTTCTTT	CASSRTSKDTEAFF
TRBV28	-	16	many	TRBJ2-7	TGTGCCAGCAGACCATCCCTGGGGTTTAGCTCCTACGAGCAGTACTTC	CASRPSLGFSSYEQYF
TRBV19	-	14	-	TRBJ2-4	TGTGCCAGTAGTATAGCAGGGACCGCAGACATTCAGTACTTC	CASSIAGTADIQYF
TRBV9	TRBD2	17	-	TRBJ2-3	TGTGCCAGCAGCTCCCAGGGTGGCGGGGGTGGCACAGATACGCAGTATTTT	CASSSQGGGGGTDTQYF
TRBV12-3/TRBV12-4	TRBD1	18	many	TRBJ1-1	TGTGCCAGCACCCCTATTGGGACAGGGTCGGTTCGGAGCACTGAAGCTTTCTTT	CASTPIGTGSVRSTEAFF
TRBV3-1	-	16	few	TRBJ1-2	TGTGCCAGCAGCCAAGATTTCACAGGCGCTGCCTATGGCTACACCTTC	CASSQDFTGAAYGYTF
TRBV20-1	TRBD1	13	few	TRBJ2-5	TGCAGTGCTCCCCGGACAGGGCGAGAGACCCAGTACTTC	CSAPRTGRETQYF
TRBV20-1	TRBD1	16	many	TRBJ2-3	TGCAGTGCTAGAGGGGGACAGGGGGCGAGCACAGATACGCAGTATTTT	CSARGGQGASTDTQYF
TRBV20-1	-	13	few	TRBJ2-5	TGCAGTGCCCAAGCAGGAGGTCAAGAGACCCAGTACTTC	CSAQAGGQETQYF
TRBV12-3/TRBV12-4	-	15	many	TRBJ2-1	TGTGCCAGCACCCTAGCCGGCGGGGGCCACAATGAGCAGTTCTTC	CASTLAGGGHNEQFF
TRBV20-1	-	13	many	TRBJ2-3	TGCAGTGCCCAGAAAGGTGGCACAGATACGCAGTATTTT	CSAQKGGTDTQYF
TRBV9	TRBD2	16	few	TRBJ2-3	TGTGCCAGCAGCTCCGGACTAGCGCGGGAAACAGATACGCAGTATTTT	CASSSGLARETDTQYF
TRBV27	-	16	-	TRBJ1-4	TGTGCCAGCAGTTTAGATCCCGGCAGCCTGAATGAAAAACTGTTTTTT	CASSLDPGSLNEKLFF
TRBV7-3	-	16	-	TRBJ1-6	TGTGCCAGCAGCTCCCACGCGGACAGAGCGGATTCACCCCTCCACTTT	CASSSHADRADSPLHF